This TCR beta chain was sequenced during a study of T-cell memory formation after mild COVID-19 (dated by TCRdb to about 2021). Concerning the study at large: Most TCR sequence clusters were specific to one of the two donors. In a couple of donors, T-cell clones that expanded and contracted after mild COVID-19 were tracked by sequencing TCRalpha and TCRbeta repertoires over time. The cohort comprised two young, previously healthy adult volunteers, one female and one male. What the research found in general, with its limitations: Clones that contracted from day 15 to 85 showed balanced CD4/CD8 phenotypes, whereas a second wave of clones that expanded from day 15 to 37 leaned towards CD4+. The study covered only a couple of mild cases, and larger cohorts including severe cases with pre-infection samples were considered necessary. Some responding clones were detected in pre-infection memory, which suggested that pre-existing cross-reactive memory T cells had joined the SARS-CoV-2 response. SARS-CoV-2 specificity of the second-wave clones peaking on day 37 was not confirmed. Contracting CD4+ clones were found mainly in CM and EM memory subsets, while CD8+ clones were enriched in EMRA.

The sequencing machine was an Illumina NovaSeq 6000. TCRalpha and TCRbeta cDNA libraries were built by 5'RACE with constant-segment primers, adding sample barcodes and unique molecular identifiers. RNA was extracted from every sample with Trizol reagent. The libraries were amplified in two PCR steps, and the second step added a second sample barcode and Illumina TruSeq adapters. The libraries were sequenced on an Illumina NovaSeq using 2 x 150 bp paired-end reads. In the authors' own workflow: The reads were demultiplexed and collapsed into UMI-guided consensus sequences using migec v1.2.7. Using mixcr v2.1.11, the UMI consensuses were aligned to TRA and TRB V and J templates and assembled into clonotypes. A clonotype was counted as expanded or contracted only when both edgeR and NoisET called the clonotype significant, with the noise models trained on biological replicates. For edgeR calls, the cutoffs were a false discovery rate-adjusted p below 0.01 and a log2 fold-change threshold of 1. As an exploratory analysis of dynamics, max-normalized trajectories of the 1000 most abundant clonotypes were examined by PCA with hierarchical clustering. Separately sequenced CD4+ and CD8+ repertoires were used to assign the CD4 or CD8 phenotype of responding clones. Starting from the raw public reads, TCRdb applied fastp trimming at Q25, assembled clones with MiXCR and retained in-frame beta chains. When rows share a CDR3 protein, they turn into one entry using the most common DNA and genes. None of the V and J calls come from the authors' own analysis; TCRdb made them. This sample holds roughly 410,000 distinct CDR3 sequences; 20% to 25% were observed only once. Jointly, the top ten make up around 9.5% of the sample.

Concerning this clonotype itself: No antigen is known for it. No much larger clone is present one base from it, and per-base qualities are unavailable.

Including cysteine and phenylalanine, the CDR3 has 13 amino acids. Only the CDR3 portion is preserved as DNA: 39 bases, with reading frame beginning at the first base. The CDR1 and CDR2 encoded by the germline V gene are KGHSH and LQKENI. Trimming leaves V shorter by 6 bases and J shorter by 7 bases, with the junction holding 8 bases beyond the gene matches. Ficoll-Paque density gradient centrifugation was used to isolate PBMCs. The sample comprised PBMCs or a T cell subset sorted from them (not recorded which). The chain is assembled from TRBV18 and TRBJ2-7; TRBD1 lines up with 8 middle nucleotides. This clonotype was obtained from an adult woman who had mild COVID-19 (a few samples of this study predate the infection). The sample titles of this study are shuffled in the database, so cell type and time point are left out; the donor was told from shared clones. The CDR3 reads CASSATGEGEQYF. The nucleotides are TGTGCCAGCTCGGCGACAGGGGAAGGGGAGCAGTACTTC.